A single sample is the source of the 5 T cell receptor beta chains below, sequenced in a study of T cells after yellow fever vaccination. MiXCR, applied by TCRdb to the 5' RACE reads, yields one record per CDR3 protein. The sample yields about 320,000 distinct CDR3 sequences, 3.5% to 5% seen once. The sample in question was PBMCs, obtained 15 days after the yellow fever booster vaccination. These receptors originate from a man younger than 35 who received the YFV17D yellow fever vaccine.

This clonotype was detected ten times or more. J is TRBJ2-7 and V is TRBV24-1; 7 nucleotides match TRBD2. Germline V lookup: CDR1 KGHDR, CDR2 SFDVKD. The CDR3 covers 16 residues. V shed 10 bases, J shed 4 bases, and the junction held 18 bases outside the gene matches. CDR3 in DNA: TGTGCCACTTTCCTTCCGCCGTGGGAGGGAAGTTACGAGCAGTACTTC. This encodes CATFLPPWEGSYEQYF.

This clonotype was seen ten or more times. This chain joins TRBV7-9 and TRBJ2-7, with no clear D. CDR1 and CDR2 (germline): SEHNR, FQNEAQ (reference sequence). V gave up 4 bases and J gave up 6 bases, with 25 bases separating them. The CDR3 is 17 residues long. The CDR3 loop reads CASSYQSRRRTVCEQYV. Here the CDR3 DNA reads TGTGCCAGCAGCTACCAGAGTCGACGACGGACGGTCTGCGAGCAGTACGTC.

This clonotype has more than one count but fewer than ten. V is TRBV6-6 and J is TRBJ1-2; tentative D call: TRBD1 (6 bases). Trimming left V 6 bases short and J 7 bases short, with 9 bases between. The germline CDR1 and CDR2 sequences are MNHNY and SVGAGI (reference sequence). CDR3 length: 11 residues. CDR3 in amino acids: CASSPGVGYTF. CDR3 DNA sequence: TGTGCCAGCAGCCCAGGGGTTGGCTACACCTTC.

This clonotype has only a few counts. The V gene is TRBV20-1, the J gene TRBJ2-3; 8 nucleotides align to TRBD2. The CDR3 is 14 amino acids. Germline V gene sequence: CDR1 DFQATT, CDR2 SNEGSKA (reference sequence). The trim removed 6 bases at V and 0 bases at J, leaving 5 bases unmatched. DNA for the CDR3: TGCAGTGCGTCCCTAGCGGGCAGCACAGATACGCAGTATTTT. Its protein product is CSASLAGSTDTQYF.

This chain connects TRBV6-5 to TRBJ1-1; weak D call: TRBD1 (6 bases). V shed 3 bases and J shed 0 bases, with 14 bases lying between them. CDR1 and CDR2 from the germline V gene are MNHEY and SVGAGI. CDR3 length: 16 residues. The DNA for the CDR3 is TGTGCCAGCAGTTATGCCAGGGGACCCCTGAACACTGAAGCTTTCTTT. It is translated as CASSYARGPLNTEAFF.